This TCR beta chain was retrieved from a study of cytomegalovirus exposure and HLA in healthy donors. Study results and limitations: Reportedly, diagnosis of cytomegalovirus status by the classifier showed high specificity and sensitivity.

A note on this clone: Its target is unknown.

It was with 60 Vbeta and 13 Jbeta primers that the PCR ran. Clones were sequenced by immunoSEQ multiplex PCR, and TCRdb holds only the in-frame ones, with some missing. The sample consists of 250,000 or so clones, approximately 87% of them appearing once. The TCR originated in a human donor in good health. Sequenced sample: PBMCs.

This chain's CDR3 is CASSSFQGSNQPQHF. The DNA of the CDR3 is TGTGCCAGTAGTTCATTCCAGGGCAGCAATCAGCCCCAGCATTTT. The rearrangement joins TRBV19 to TRBJ1-5; possibly TRBD1 for D (5 bases). The V end lost 5 bases, the J end lost 1 base, and 12 bases lay between the germline ends. The CDR3 totals 15 residues. Germline-derived CDR1 and CDR2 are LNHDA and SQIVND (reference sequence).